The 21 T cell receptor beta chains in this list originate from one sample, sequenced in a study of T cell repertoires in cytomegalovirus infection. TCRdb analysed the reads with MiXCR anew, one entry per CDR3 protein. The table lists 450,000 to 650,000 distinct CDR3 sequences, 26% of them singletons, with about 13% in the top ten. Sequencing was carried out using PBMCs. The receptors come from a human donor in good health (CMV status not recorded). Some clones in this sample may be carry-over from other donors' samples.

On this clonotype itself: The germline gene is not matched at one end of the junction; a read error may be the cause. V and J are TRBV7-3 and TRBJ2-7, with D perhaps TRBD1 (6 bases). The CDR3 runs 16 residues. Germline V gene lookup returns CDR1 SGHTA and CDR2 FQGTGA. The CDR3 nucleotides read TGTGCCAGCAGCTTAAAACCCGGACAGAACTCCAACGAGCAGTACTTC. It translates to CASSLKPGQNSNEQYF.

The genes are TRBV18 and TRBJ1-2, with D possibly matching TRBD1 (6 bases). V was clipped by 4 bases and J by 6 bases, with 12 bases between them. Germline V lookup: CDR1 KGHSH, CDR2 LQKENI. The CDR3 runs to 13 residues. The CDR3 protein is CASSRQDGNGYTF. CDR3 bases: TGTGCCAGCTCACGACAGGATGGGAATGGCTACACCTTC.

In its sample, this clonotype was seen a few times. The genes are TRBV6-6 and TRBJ2-6; 8 bases agree with TRBD2. From germline, CDR1 is MNHNY and CDR2 SVGAGI (reference sequence). There are 20 residues in the CDR3. V trimming: 5 bases; J trimming: 0 bases; junction bases outside the gene matches: 15. CDR3 sequence (DNA): TGTGCCAGCAGTCGGGCCATCAGCGGGAGTACTCACTCTGGGGCCAACGTCCTGACTTTC. It encodes CASSRAISGSTHSGANVLTF.

The table lists this clonotype with many counts. The V and J genes are TRBV6-2 or TRBV6-3 and TRBJ1-1; D perhaps matches TRBD1 (5 bases). This CDR3 has 13 amino acids. Trimming removed 7 bases from V and 1 base from J, with 10 bases in between. Germline CDR1 is MNHEY and CDR2 is SVGEGT. The DNA of the CDR3 is TGTGCCAGCATAAAGGGGCAGAACACTGAAGCTTTCTTT. Its protein is CASIKGQNTEAFF.

This chain joins TRBV5-1 and TRBJ2-4, with D perhaps TRBD1 (6 bases). Trimming took off 0 bases at V and 5 bases at J, with 12 bases between the two ends. The CDR3 is 15 amino acids. The germline V gene has CDR1 SGHRS and CDR2 YFSETQ. The CDR3 region is CASSLVPGQENIQYF. In DNA, the CDR3 is TGCGCCAGCAGCTTGGTCCCGGGACAAGAAAACATTCAGTACTTC.

The rearrangement joins TRBV11-2 to TRBJ1-2; D gene unclear. This CDR3 has 14 residues. Germline loops: CDR1 SGHAT, CDR2 FQNNGV. Trimming shortened V by 1 base and J by 8 bases, and 14 bases separated the two germline ends. DNA for the CDR3: TGTGCCAGCAGCTTAGCAGGCAGCTCTAGGGGCTACACCTTC. Translation: CASSLAGSSRGYTF.

This rearrangement joins TRBV6-4 to TRBJ2-7, with D perhaps matching TRBD2 (5 bases). The CDR3 runs 15 residues. Trimming left V 4 bases short and J 6 bases short, with 19 bases between. Per the germline V gene, CDR1 is MRHNA and CDR2 is SNTAGT. DNA of the CDR3: TGTGCCAGCAGTGGGAAGGACTTAGCTCCGCGCGAGCAGTACGTC. This translates into CASSGKDLAPREQYV.

Many counts were recorded for this clonotype. The gene calls are TRBV7-2 and TRBJ1-2; 7 bases match TRBD1. The CDR3 covers 14 residues. Looked up from germline, CDR1 is SGHTA and CDR2 is FQGNSA. With V trimmed by 5 bases and J by 2 bases, 5 bases remained unmatched. CDR3 in amino acids: CASSPDRLNYGYTF. The CDR3 nucleotides are TGTGCCAGCAGCCCGGACAGGCTGAACTATGGCTACACCTTC.

J is TRBJ2-3 and V is TRBV4-3, with 7 bases matching TRBD2. Germline V lookup: CDR1 LGHNA, CDR2 YSLEER. CDR3 size: 17 residues. After removal of 3 bases from V and 3 bases from J, the junction contained 12 bases not matched to a gene. For the CDR3, the DNA is TGCGCCAGCAGCCAGGGGGGGGGGATTTTATCAACAGATACGCAGTATTTT. Amino acid sequence: CASSQGGGILSTDTQYF.

CDR3 sequence reads: CASRQTGAQRETQYF. CDR3 DNA: TGTGCCAGCAGACAAACAGGGGCCCAACGGGAGACCCAGTACTTC. The genes are TRBV12-3 or TRBV12-4 and TRBJ2-5; 7 positions match TRBD1. V shed 6 bases, J shed 5 bases, and the junction held 12 bases outside the gene matches. This CDR3 contains 15 residues.

This clonotype appeared many times. The V call is TRBV7-2, the J call TRBJ2-7, with a tentative D call TRBD1 (6 bases). Germline CDR1 SGHTA, CDR2 FQGNSA. The V gene lost 0 bases and the J gene lost 5 bases, with 17 bases spanning the gap. This CDR3 comprises 16 residues. CDR3 sequence reads: CASSLAPGRGSDEQYF. CDR3 bases: TGTGCCAGCAGCTTAGCCCCTGGCAGGGGAAGCGACGAGCAGTACTTC.

The CDR3 loop is CATSEPALAGVNTGELFF. The CDR3 DNA reads as TGTGCCACCAGTGAACCCGCGCTAGCGGGAGTGAACACCGGGGAGCTGTTTTTT. The chain has TRBV24-1 and TRBJ2-2, with TRBD2 matching 10 bases. V was pared by 4 bases and J by 1 base, with 8 bases of the junction left unmatched. This CDR3 spans 18 amino acids. Germline CDR1 reads KGHDR; CDR2 reads SFDVKD.

This clonotype was observed at least ten times. The chain joins TRBV7-2 to TRBJ2-1, with TRBD1 as a possible D gene (5 bases). The CDR3 spans 11 residues. Trimming stripped 8 bases from V and 10 bases from J, with 12 bases between. Germline V gene lookup returns CDR1 SGHTA and CDR2 FQGNSA. CDR3 sequence reads: CASGYRKEQFF. DNA of the CDR3: TGTGCCAGCGGCTACAGGAAAGAGCAGTTCTTC.

This clonotype has a count of ten or more. The chain combines TRBV7-8 with TRBJ2-2; possible D gene TRBD1, 6 bases. CDR1 SGHVS and CDR2 FQNEAQ come from the germline V gene. This CDR3 spans 15 amino acids. The germline V and J ends were trimmed by 1 base and 9 bases, with 15 bases remaining between them. CDR3 loop: CASSLGRGGRRELFF. CDR3 coding DNA: TGTGCCAGCAGCTTAGGTCGAGGGGGTCGCCGGGAGCTGTTTTTT. The full variable domain, with the rest looked up from reference TRBV7-8 and TRBJ2-2, is GAGVSQSPRYKVAKRGQDVALRCDPISGHVSLFWYQQALGQGPEFLTYFQNEAQLDKSGLPSDRFFAERPEGSVSTLKIQRTQQEDSAVYLCASSLGRGGRRELFFGEGSRLTVL.

This clonotype showed up just once. The gene calls are TRBV7-9 and TRBJ2-1; D ambiguous. The V gene lost 7 bases and the J gene lost 3 bases, with 10 bases spanning the gap. This CDR3 region has 13 residues. Germline assignment: CDR1 SEHNR and CDR2 FQNEAQ (reference sequence). The CDR3 coding sequence is TGTGCCAGCAACCTGATGAGCTACAATGAGCAGTTCTTC. It encodes CASNLMSYNEQFF.

DNA of the CDR3: TGTGCCAGTAGTATAGTTCACCAGAACGTCGGGGGTGAGCAGTTCTTC. This translates into CASSIVHQNVGGEQFF. This sequence joins TRBV19 and TRBJ2-1; possibly TRBD2 for D (6 bases). The CDR3 contains 16 residues. V lost 1 base and J 9 bases, leaving 19 bases between the germline ends. The germline V gene encodes CDR1 LNHDA and CDR2 SQIVND (reference sequence). Based on the CDR3 plus reference TRBV19 and TRBJ2-1, the full variable domain is DGGITQSPKYLFRKEGQNVTLSCEQNLNHDAMYWYRQDPGQGLRLIYYSQIVNDFQKGDIAEGYSVSREKKESFPLTVTSAQKNPTAFYLCASSIVHQNVGGEQFFGPGTRLTVL.

The chain employs TRBV4-2 and TRBJ1-3; TRBD1 matches 8 bases. The CDR3 sequence is 17 residues long. The germline CDR1 and CDR2 sequences are LGHNA and YNFKEQ. V lost 4 bases to trimming and J lost 6 bases; unmatched junction nucleotides: 14. DNA of the CDR3: TGTGCCAGCAGCCTCGGCCCCCGTCGGACAGGGACAAACACCATATATTTT. Translating it yields CASSLGPRRTGTNTIYF.

This clonotype was found a few times. The chain recombines TRBV7-9 with TRBJ1-2; D unclear. Per germline, CDR1 SEHNR and CDR2 FQNEAQ (reference sequence). The V gene lost 1 base and the J gene lost 8 bases, with 11 bases spanning the gap. This CDR3 region has 13 residues. CDR3 in amino acids: CASSLESVYGYTF. The CDR3 DNA sequence: TGTGCCAGCAGCTTAGAGTCAGTTTACGGCTACACCTTC. Full variable domain (remainder filled in from reference TRBV7-9 and TRBJ1-2): DTGVSQNPRHKITKRGQNVTFRCDPISEHNRLYWYRQTLGQGPEFLTYFQNEAQLEKSRLLSDRFSAERPKGSFSTLEIQRTEQGDSAMYLCASSLESVYGYTFGSGTRLTVV.

This clonotype was detected a few times. The CDR3 region has the DNA TGCAGTGCAGCCCCTAGCGGCAGCACAGATACGCAGTATTTT. It specifies CSAAPSGSTDTQYF. The rearrangement joins TRBV20-1 to TRBJ2-3, with TRBD2 identical over 7 bases. The V segment lost 6 bases and the J segment 0 bases; nucleotides outside the gene matches: 6. The CDR3 covers 14 residues. Germline values: CDR1 DFQATT, CDR2 SNEGSKA (reference sequence).

In this sample, this clonotype turned up many times. This chain links TRBV7-2 with TRBJ2-5, with D uncertain. CDR3 size: 12 residues. Germline assignment: CDR1 SGHTA and CDR2 FQGNSA. Trimming pared 1 base from V and 4 bases from J, leaving 4 bases between. For the CDR3, the DNA is TGTGCCAGCAGCTTAGATGTAGAGACCCAGTACTTC. Encoded protein: CASSLDVETQYF.

The rearrangement joins TRBV12-3 or TRBV12-4 to TRBJ1-4; the match to TRBD1 covers 7 bases. J was trimmed by 5 bases and V by 5 bases; bases with no gene match: 8. The CDR3 extends over 15 amino acids. The chain's CDR3 is CASSTPGQPNEKLFF. The CDR3 DNA sequence: TGTGCCAGCAGTACACCGGGACAGCCGAATGAAAAACTGTTTTTT.